A single sample is the source of the 9 T cell receptor beta chains below, sequenced in a study of blood T cell repertoires in COVID-19. The table came from immunoSEQ multiplex PCR; TCRdb's copy has only in-frame clones and leaves some out. The repertoire holds about 310,000 clones, with approximately 91% as singletons. The specimen sequenced was PBMCs or T cells enriched from blood (not recorded which). The receptor source for this set is a woman in her thirties or forties who had recovered from COVID-19.

The CDR3: CASSRTGLNSPLHF. CDR3 bases: TGTGCCAGCAGTCGGACAGGGTTGAATTCACCCCTCCACTTT. This chain links TRBV9 with TRBJ1-6, with 8 bases lining up with TRBD1. The V gene's germline CDR1 is SGDLS and CDR2 YYNGEE. The CDR3 is made up of 14 amino acids. The V gene end was trimmed by 5 bases and the J gene end by 7 bases; junction bases not matched to a gene: 5.

The V call is TRBV9, the J call TRBJ2-3; TRBD2 matches at 9 bases. V trimming: 6 bases; J trimming: 2 bases; junction bases outside the gene matches: 4. The CDR3 contains 14 residues. The V gene's germline CDR1 is SGDLS and CDR2 YYNGEE. CDR3 in amino acids: CASNKGLATDTQYF. The CDR3 DNA reads as TGTGCCAGCAATAAGGGACTAGCCACAGATACGCAGTATTTT.

This chain joins TRBV2 and TRBJ1-2, with 8 bases matching TRBD1. This CDR3 contains 14 residues. Germline CDR1 reads SNHLY; CDR2 reads FYNNEI. After removal of 3 bases from V and 7 bases from J, the junction contained 7 bases not matched to a gene. DNA of the CDR3: TGTGCCAGCAGTGAGGACAGGGAGGACAGTGGCTACACCTTC. It codes for CASSEDREDSGYTF.

This clone was seen a handful of times. This chain connects TRBV7-9 to TRBJ2-5; 11 positions agree with TRBD2. The CDR3 contains 16 residues. Trimming cost V 4 bases and J 1 base; bases outside gene matches: 5. CDR1 is SEHNR and CDR2 is FQNEAQ in the germline V gene (reference sequence). Written as DNA, the CDR3 is TGTGCCAGCAGCTACCCGGGACTAGCGGTCCAAGAGACCCAGTACTTC. Its protein product is CASSYPGLAVQETQYF.

This clone was observed once. J is TRBJ2-2 and V is TRBV5-1; 7 bases agree with TRBD1. After removal of 0 bases from V and 0 bases from J, the junction contained 2 bases not matched to a gene. This CDR3 spans 16 amino acids. CDR1 is SGHRS, CDR2 YFSETQ, per germline. The CDR3 here is CASSLVQGANTGELFF. The CDR3 DNA sequence: TGCGCCAGCAGCTTGGTCCAGGGGGCGAACACCGGGGAGCTGTTTTTT. Based on the CDR3 plus reference TRBV5-1 and TRBJ2-2, the full variable domain is KAGVTQTPRYLIKTRGQQVTLSCSPISGHRSVSWYQQTPGQGLQFLFEYFSETQRNKGNFPGRFSGRQFSNSRSEMNVSTLELGDSALYLCASSLVQGANTGELFFGEGSRLTVL.

The J gene is TRBJ2-5, the V gene TRBV9, with D possibly being TRBD2 (5 bases). The CDR3 spans 13 residues. Germline loops: CDR1 SGDLS, CDR2 YYNGEE. Trimming took off 0 bases at V and 5 bases at J, with 8 bases between the two ends. CDR3 nucleotide sequence: TGTGCCAGCAGCGTAGGCCCGGGGGAGACCCAGTACTTC. Translated: CASSVGPGETQYF.

The chain links TRBV7-6 to TRBJ1-4; 9 positions agree with TRBD1. With 6 bases clipped from V and 8 bases from J, the junction kept 4 bases outside the gene matches. The germline V gene encodes CDR1 SGHVS and CDR2 FNYEAQ. The CDR3 has 13 amino acids. This CDR3 reads CASRADRGEKLFF. Here the CDR3 DNA reads TGTGCCAGCAGAGCGGACAGGGGCGAAAAACTGTTTTTT.

The chain couples TRBV6-2 or TRBV6-3 to TRBJ2-3; D gene ambiguous. The germline V and J ends were trimmed by 4 bases and 3 bases, with 5 bases remaining between them. The germline V gene has CDR1 MNHEY and CDR2 SVGEGT. The CDR3 spans 12 residues. CDR3 sequence reads: CASSSYTDTQYF. The CDR3, as DNA: TGTGCCAGCAGTTCTTATACAGATACGCAGTATTTT.

The rearrangement joins TRBV12-5 to TRBJ2-1, with D maybe TRBD2 (7 bases). This CDR3 comprises 14 residues. V lost 5 bases to trimming and J lost 2 bases, with 10 bases between them. Germline V gene data show CDR1 as LGHNT and CDR2 as FRNRAP. CDR3 bases: TGTGCTAGTGGTGTCGGGGGGCCCTACAATGAGCAGTTCTTC. It specifies CASGVGGPYNEQFF.